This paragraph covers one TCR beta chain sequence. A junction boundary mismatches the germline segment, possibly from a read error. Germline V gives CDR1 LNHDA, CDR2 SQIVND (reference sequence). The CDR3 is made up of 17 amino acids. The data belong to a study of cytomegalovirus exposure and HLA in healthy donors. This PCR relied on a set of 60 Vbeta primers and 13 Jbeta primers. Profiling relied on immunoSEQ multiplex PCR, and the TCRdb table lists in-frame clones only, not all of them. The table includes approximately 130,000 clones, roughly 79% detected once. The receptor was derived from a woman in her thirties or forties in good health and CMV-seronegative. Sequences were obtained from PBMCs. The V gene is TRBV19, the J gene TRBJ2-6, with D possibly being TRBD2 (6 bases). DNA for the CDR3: TGTGGGACTACTCCGGCCAGCTTCGGCTCTGGGGCCAACGGCCTGACTTTC. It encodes CGTTPASFGSGANGLTF.